Shown below are 32 T cell receptor beta chains from a single sample sequenced in a study of blood T cell repertoires in COVID-19. Measured with immunoSEQ multiplex PCR; TCRdb has only the in-frame clones, and not every one. The top ten hold nearly 6.5% of the sample, which has approximately 240,000 clones, approximately 90% seen once. The sequenced sample consisted of PBMCs or T cells enriched from blood (not recorded which). All receptors come from a woman aged 25 to 39 with acute COVID-19.

The chain couples TRBV27 to TRBJ2-1; 10 positions agree with TRBD2. The CDR3 spans 16 residues. V lost 5 bases and J lost 4; bases outside the gene matches: 8. Germline CDR1 MNHEY, CDR2 SMNVEV (reference sequence). CDR3 loop: CASSEIAGGLYNEQFF. The CDR3 bases are TGTGCCAGCAGTGAGATAGCGGGGGGATTATACAATGAGCAGTTCTTC.

This chain connects TRBV6-1 to TRBJ1-1; 11 positions agree with TRBD1. J was trimmed by 5 bases and V by 4 bases; bases with no gene match: 6. Germline V gene lookup returns CDR1 MNHNS and CDR2 SASEGT. The CDR3 sequence is 15 residues long. CDR3 loop: CASSGAGTGGTEAFF. CDR3 sequence (DNA): TGTGCCAGCAGTGGAGCCGGGACAGGGGGGACTGAAGCTTTCTTT.

The chain is built from TRBV6-5 and TRBJ1-2; 7 positions agree with TRBD1. Trimming cost V 2 bases and J 8 bases; bases outside gene matches: 11. CDR1 is MNHEY and CDR2 is SVGAGI in the germline V gene. The CDR3 is made up of 15 amino acids. CDR3 sequence reads: CASSYAEQGRWGYTF. In DNA form, the CDR3 reads TGTGCCAGCAGTTACGCCGAACAGGGGAGGTGGGGCTACACCTTC.

The chain links TRBV28 to TRBJ1-5; no firm D call. CDR3 size: 15 residues. The ends were cut back, 2 bases at V and 2 bases at J, with 10 bases in the middle. Germline-derived CDR1 and CDR2 are MDHEN and SYDVKM. The CDR3 loop reads CASSLGSAGNQPQHF. The CDR3 bases are TGTGCCAGCAGTTTAGGGAGTGCTGGCAATCAGCCCCAGCATTTT.

V is TRBV2 and J is TRBJ2-5; 10 bases align to TRBD2. The V segment lost 6 bases and the J segment 2 bases; nucleotides outside the gene matches: 6. The germline CDR1 and CDR2 sequences are SNHLY and FYNNEI. The CDR3 contains 15 residues. The CDR3 sequence is CASRAGSGRQETQYF. In DNA, the CDR3 is TGTGCCAGCAGGGCAGGTAGCGGGAGGCAAGAGACCCAGTACTTC.

The chain has TRBV9 and TRBJ1-3; D is possibly TRBD1 (6 bases). The CDR3 is 14 residues long. Germline V gene sequence: CDR1 SGDLS, CDR2 YYNGEE. V was trimmed by 5 bases and J by 2 bases, leaving 11 bases between them. The CDR3 sequence: CASRTGFAGNTIYF. CDR3 DNA: TGTGCCAGCAGGACAGGCTTTGCTGGAAACACCATATATTTT.

The V and J genes are TRBV25-1 and TRBJ1-6, with D possibly being TRBD1 (6 bases). This CDR3 spans 14 amino acids. Germline V gene lookup returns CDR1 MGHDK and CDR2 SYGVNS. Trimming took 4 bases from V and 8 from J, leaving 12 bases between them. The CDR3 reads CASSAGHLDSPLHF. The CDR3 nucleotides read TGTGCCAGCAGTGCGGGACATTTGGATTCACCCCTCCACTTT.

In nucleotides, the CDR3 is TGTGCCAGCTCAGGGGGAGGAGGGCCAGCGAACACCGGGGAGCTGTTTTTT. This translates into CASSGGGGPANTGELFF. The chain combines TRBV18 with TRBJ2-2; TRBD2 might be the D (6 bases). The CDR3 is 17 residues long. V was trimmed by 5 bases and J by 0 bases, leaving 16 bases between them. Germline CDR1 is KGHSH and CDR2 is LQKENI.

This chain uses TRBV19 with TRBJ2-1; 9 bases are a match to TRBD1. This CDR3 contains 14 residues. The V gene's germline CDR1 is LNHDA and CDR2 SQIVND (reference sequence). V lost 1 base, J lost 9 bases, and 4 bases stayed unmatched. CDR3 amino acids: CASSIGQGGVEQFF. As DNA, the CDR3 is TGTGCCAGTAGTATAGGACAGGGGGGCGTTGAGCAGTTCTTC.

This clone was seen a few times. The rearrangement uses TRBV27 and TRBJ1-2, with no clear D. Between the trimmed V and J ends, which lost 5 bases and 2 bases, there was a span of 15 bases. This CDR3 has 15 residues. Germline CDR1 MNHEY, CDR2 SMNVEV (reference sequence). The CDR3 is CASSPGSWSNYGYTF. In nucleotides, the CDR3 is TGTGCCAGCAGTCCGGGGTCCTGGTCGAACTATGGCTACACCTTC.

The chain couples TRBV19 to TRBJ2-2; TRBD2 matches 11 bases. Trimming at V came to 6 bases and at J to 4 bases, leaving 4 bases not matched to a gene. The CDR3 contains 15 residues. Per the germline V gene, CDR1 is LNHDA and CDR2 is SQIVND (reference sequence). The CDR3 nucleotides are TGTGCCAGTAGCCTAGCGGGAGGCCCCACCGGGGAGCTGTTTTTT. This translates into CASSLAGGPTGELFF.

This chain connects TRBV7-9 to TRBJ2-1; no firm D call. Germline V gene sequence: CDR1 SEHNR, CDR2 FQNEAQ (reference sequence). This CDR3 is 15 amino acids long. V was shortened by 5 bases and J by 8 bases, with 19 bases between the two germline ends. CDR3 DNA: TGTGCCAGCAGCCTTACCCGTTCAGGTCTCGATGAGCAGTTCTTC. Residues: CASSLTRSGLDEQFF.

V and J are TRBV28 and TRBJ2-2; D perhaps matches TRBD1 (5 bases). V was shortened by 2 bases and J by 4 bases, with 11 bases between the two germline ends. Germline CDR1 MDHEN, CDR2 SYDVKM. There are 15 residues in the CDR3. CDR3 amino acids: CASSLRGLVTGELFF. CDR3 DNA: TGTGCCAGCAGTTTAAGGGGCCTTGTCACCGGGGAGCTGTTTTTT. Full variable domain (outside the CDR3, taken from reference TRBV28 and TRBJ2-2): DVKVTQSSRYLVKRTGEKVFLECVQDMDHENMFWYRQDPGLGLRLIYFSYDVKMKEKGDIPEGYSVSREKKERFSLILESASTNQTSMYLCASSLRGLVTGELFFGEGSRLTVL.

The chain is built from TRBV6-2 or TRBV6-3 and TRBJ2-7; D gene uncertain. The CDR3 covers 12 residues. Germline-derived CDR1 and CDR2 are MNHEY and SVGEGT. Trimming removed 6 bases from V and 7 bases from J, with 13 bases in between. The CDR3 DNA is TGTGCCAGCAGCCAGACTCCCCAGGAGCAGTACTTC. Its protein is CASSQTPQEQYF.

V gene TRBV7-9 combines with J gene TRBJ1-1; D is unclear. V was clipped by 2 bases and J by 7 bases, with 20 bases between them. The CDR3 spans 16 residues. The germline gives CDR1 SEHNR, CDR2 FQNEAQ (reference sequence). CDR3 region: CASSLKPPLGKSEAFF. DNA for the CDR3: TGTGCCAGCAGCTTAAAGCCGCCGCTAGGAAAGAGTGAAGCTTTCTTT.

The chain has TRBV27 and TRBJ2-2, with D tentatively TRBD2 (6 bases). The CDR3 has 15 residues. Trimming shortened V by 6 bases and J by 1 base, and 12 bases separated the two germline ends. CDR1 and CDR2 from the germline V gene are MNHEY and SMNVEV (reference sequence). The DNA of the CDR3 is TGTGCCAGCAGAGAGGAGGGGTTGAACACCGGGGAGCTGTTTTTT. Translated: CASREEGLNTGELFF.

This clone came up a few times. The V gene is TRBV7-8, the J gene TRBJ1-1; possibly TRBD1 for D (5 bases). Trimming removed 6 bases at V and 3 bases at J, with 11 bases between. From germline, CDR1 is SGHVS and CDR2 FQNEAQ. The CDR3 has 13 amino acids. The CDR3 DNA sequence: TGTGCCAGCAGTGCCCAGGGTGACACTGAAGCTTTCTTT. This sequence encodes CASSAQGDTEAFF.

V is TRBV6-2 or TRBV6-3 and J is TRBJ2-7; perhaps TRBD1 as D (6 bases). V gave up 5 bases and J gave up 6 bases, with 11 bases separating them. The CDR3 has 12 residues. CDR1 is MNHEY, CDR2 SVGEGT, per germline. The CDR3 DNA sequence: TGTGCCAGCAGTCGCGGACAGTCCGAGCAGTACTTC. Its translation is CASSRGQSEQYF.

The count of this clone is one. The CDR3, as DNA: TGCGCCAGCAGCTTGGCGACAGGCCCGGCTCGCAATGAGCAGTTCTTC. It encodes CASSLATGPARNEQFF. V and J are TRBV5-1 and TRBJ2-1, with D possibly being TRBD1 (6 bases). Trimming removed 0 bases from V and 6 bases from J, with 16 bases in between. The CDR3 consists of 16 residues. Germline loops: CDR1 SGHRS, CDR2 YFSETQ.

The rearrangement joins TRBV29-1 to TRBJ1-2, with 8 bases aligning to TRBD1. Trimming removed 4 bases from V and 13 bases from J; junction bases left unmatched: 14. Germline V lookup: CDR1 SQVTM, CDR2 ANQGSEA. This CDR3 contains 13 residues. The CDR3 DNA follows: TGCAGCGTTGTGAACAGGGGGACACAGATTCGCACCTTC. The encoded protein is CSVVNRGTQIRTF.

The chain uses TRBV6-7 and TRBJ1-2; TRBD1 might be the D (5 bases). TRBV6-7 is an ORF, with its function uncertain. This CDR3 contains 11 residues. V shed 5 bases and J shed 8 bases, with 9 bases lying between them. This CDR3 is CASSKKGGYTF. DNA for the CDR3: TGTGCCAGCAGTAAGAAGGGGGGCTACACCTTC.

The V gene is TRBV7-2, the J gene TRBJ1-6; maybe TRBD1 (5 bases). The CDR3 is 17 residues long. Germline CDR1 is SGHTA and CDR2 is FQGNSA. The V and J ends lost 4 bases and 0 bases respectively, with 13 bases between them. The CDR3 coding sequence is TGTGCCAGCAGCTCGGGGGGGTCTAGCTCCTATAATTCACCCCTCCACTTT. Translating it yields CASSSGGSSSYNSPLHF.

V is TRBV28 and J is TRBJ1-6; 9 bases map to TRBD1. Germline values: CDR1 MDHEN, CDR2 SYDVKM. After removal of 5 bases from V and 6 bases from J, the junction contained 8 bases not matched to a gene. The CDR3 length is 16 residues. The CDR3 is CASSPGTGPRNSPLHF. The CDR3 bases are TGTGCCAGCAGTCCCGGGACAGGGCCTCGTAATTCACCCCTCCACTTT.

CDR3 sequence reads: CASSLAYTDTQYF. The CDR3 nucleotides are TGTGCCAGCAGCTTAGCCTACACAGATACGCAGTATTTT. This rearrangement joins TRBV7-9 to TRBJ2-3; D call uncertain. The germline V gene has CDR1 SEHNR and CDR2 FQNEAQ (reference sequence). The CDR3 spans 13 residues. V lost 0 bases and J lost 2, with 3 bases in between.

The chain links TRBV5-5 to TRBJ2-1, with D tentatively TRBD2 (6 bases). CDR3 length: 13 residues. Germline V gene lookup returns CDR1 SGHKS and CDR2 YYEKEE (reference sequence). Trimming left V 3 bases short and J 10 bases short, with 14 bases between. As DNA, the CDR3 is TGTGCCAGCAGCTCGGGGGTACTCCGGGAGCAGTTCTTC. This translates into CASSSGVLREQFF.

The rearrangement uses TRBV7-2 and TRBJ1-5, with 8 bases matching TRBD1. The ends lost 5 bases at V and 2 bases at J; junction bases unmatched: 5. Germline lookup yields CDR1 SGHTA and CDR2 FQGNSA. The CDR3 has 15 residues. The CDR3 loop is CASSPTGVGNQPQHF. CDR3 DNA sequence: TGTGCCAGCAGCCCGACAGGGGTTGGCAATCAGCCCCAGCATTTT.

Here the CDR3 DNA reads TGTGCCAGCAGCTTAGGGGCGGGTTTTGAAGCTTTCTTT. This translates into CASSLGAGFEAFF. This chain connects TRBV7-9 to TRBJ1-1; D remains unclear. Germline CDR1 SEHNR, CDR2 FQNEAQ (reference sequence). CDR3 length: 13 amino acids. V lost 1 base, J lost 7 bases, and 10 bases lay in between.

The chain employs TRBV28 and TRBJ1-5; TRBD1 might be the D (6 bases). V lost 2 bases and J 5 bases, leaving 16 bases between the germline ends. Looked up from germline, CDR1 is MDHEN and CDR2 is SYDVKM. The CDR3 has 16 amino acids. CDR3 in DNA: TGTGCCAGCAGTTTAATTACAGGGATTTGGGATCAGCCCCAGCATTTT. Protein: CASSLITGIWDQPQHF.

CDR3 sequence (DNA): TGTGCCAGCAGTTACCTCCAGGGGTATAATTCACCCCTCCACTTT. This codes for CASSYLQGYNSPLHF. V is TRBV6-5 and J is TRBJ1-6, with TRBD1 as a possible D gene (6 bases). The V end lost 2 bases, the J end lost 4 bases, and 9 bases lay between the germline ends. This CDR3 has 15 residues. Germline V lookup: CDR1 MNHEY, CDR2 SVGAGI.

The V gene is TRBV5-1, the J gene TRBJ2-5, with a weak D call TRBD2 (5 bases). V was clipped by 4 bases and J by 4 bases, with 20 bases between them. There are 16 residues in the CDR3. Germline V gives CDR1 SGHRS, CDR2 YFSETQ. CDR3 in amino acids: CASSVSLGLRGETQYF. DNA for the CDR3: TGCGCCAGCAGCGTTTCCCTAGGTCTTCGGGGAGAGACCCAGTACTTC.

The gene calls are TRBV7-2 and TRBJ2-5; D perhaps matches TRBD1 (5 bases). Deletions cut 5 bases from V and 2 bases from J, with 15 bases between. The CDR3 is made up of 15 amino acids. Germline CDR1 and CDR2: SGHTA and FQGNSA. In DNA, the CDR3 is TGTGCCAGCAGCCCAGGGTTCCCCGGACAAGAGACCCAGTACTTC. Amino acids: CASSPGFPGQETQYF.

The chain is built from TRBV21-1 and TRBJ1-5. TRBV21-1 is noted as a pseudogene. The CDR3 length is 11 residues. The CDR3 spells CASSKGRPQHF. CDR3 bases: TGTGCCAGCAGCAAAGGTAGGCCCCAGCATTTT.